The T cell receptor (beta chain) under discussion was sequenced for a study of read filtering for tumor transcriptome and immune sequencing. Study overall: Mean patient age was approximately 71 years, range roughly 40 to 85; roughly 18 male, 11 to 15 female. Fewer than ten patients were R-ISS I, about 16 were R-ISS II, over 5 were R-ISS III. General observations from the study: Without single-read clonotypes, shared clonotype proportions correlated more between IR-seq and RNA-seq.

A word on this clonotype: Antigen specificity is unknown. A read error is possible here, since a much larger clone lies one base away.

Molecular barcoded adaptors covering alpha/delta and beta/gamma chains were used on about 0.4 ug RNA. TCRdb reanalysed the reads using MiXCR and keeps one entry per CDR3 protein. The sample records over 15,000 distinct CDR3 sequences, more than 20% being singletons. Bone marrow was sampled from every patient at the time of active disease. Germline CDR1 and CDR2: MDHEN and SYDVKM. The CDR3 has 12 amino acids. The V and J ends lost 7 bases and 9 bases respectively, with 15 bases between them. Sequencing was carried out using a population of CD138-negative cells sorted from bone marrow. The chain recombines TRBV28 with TRBJ1-1; no clear D. The receptor was derived from a donor aged 40 or older with multiple myeloma. The CDR3 loop is CASKTGKTKAFF. The CDR3 nucleotides read TGTGCCAGCAAGACGGGGAAAACTAAAGCTTTCTTT.